Presented here are 13 T cell receptor beta chains from one specimen sequenced in a study of blood T cells in healthy people across ages. The second PCR ran roughly 6 to 11 cycles with a sample-barcoded 5' primer and J-beta primers. TCRdb itself ran the 5' RACE reads through MiXCR, one entry per CDR3 protein. The sample carries some 1.7 million distinct CDR3 sequences, roughly 28% recorded once. The sample comprised blood. The receptors stem from a woman in her 30s in good health.

J is TRBJ1-2 and V is TRBV14; unclear D gene. The V gene's germline CDR1 is SGHDN and CDR2 FVKESK. There are 13 residues in the CDR3. Trimming shortened V by 1 base and J by 4 bases, and 7 bases separated the two germline ends. CDR3 in amino acids: CASSQGSSYGYTF. In DNA, the CDR3 is TGTGCCAGCAGCCAAGGGTCCTCCTATGGCTACACCTTC.

The chain carries TRBV27 and TRBJ1-6; D is unresolved. Per germline, CDR1 MNHEY and CDR2 SMNVEV (reference sequence). Between the trimmed V and J ends, which lost 6 bases and 14 bases, there was a span of 8 bases. There are 10 residues in the CDR3. CDR3: CASRGRALHF. In DNA form, the CDR3 reads TGTGCCAGCAGGGGTAGGGCCCTCCACTTT.

This clonotype occurred many times. The V and J genes are TRBV5-1 and TRBJ2-3; 7 bases are shared with TRBD1. Germline lookup yields CDR1 SGHRS and CDR2 YFSETQ. The V segment lost 4 bases and the J segment 1 base; nucleotides outside the gene matches: 9. The CDR3 covers 16 residues. The CDR3 region is CASSRRQGSGTDTQYF. The DNA for the CDR3 is TGCGCCAGCAGCCGGCGACAGGGTTCGGGCACAGATACGCAGTATTTT.

The chain links TRBV6-6 to TRBJ2-5; TRBD1 or TRBD2 may be the D gene (5 bases each). V dropped 4 bases and J dropped 12 bases, with 21 bases sitting between them. Germline CDR1 is MNHNY and CDR2 is SVGAGI (reference sequence). The CDR3 has 14 residues. The CDR3 DNA is TGTGCCAGCAGTTTGGACCTCGGGACCTCGGTTGAGTACTTC. Its protein is CASSLDLGTSVEYF.

In the case of this clonotype: Without the conserved terminal phenylalanine or tryptophan, this CDR3 likely stems from a read error. This chain uses TRBV20-1 with TRBJ1-2, with D possibly TRBD1 on 5 matching bases. CDR1 is DFQATT, CDR2 SNEGSKA, per germline (reference sequence). The ends were cut back, 0 bases at V and 4 bases at J, with 12 bases in the middle. CDR3 length: 14 residues. The CDR3 coding sequence is TGCAGTGCTAGAGAGACAGCCTCCTCCTATGGCTACACCGTC. It specifies CSARETASSYGYTV.

The table lists this clonotype with a few counts. The genes are TRBV6-2 or TRBV6-3 and TRBJ1-5; possibly TRBD1 for D (5 bases). The CDR3 covers 14 residues. The germline V gene has CDR1 MNHEY and CDR2 SVGEGT. The V end lost 1 base, the J end lost 6 bases, and 10 bases lay between the germline ends. CDR3: CASSYWGVGQPQHF. In DNA, the CDR3 is TGTGCCAGCAGTTACTGGGGGGTGGGTCAGCCCCAGCATTTT.

V and J are TRBV6-5 and TRBJ1-1; D gene ambiguous. CDR3 length: 14 amino acids. Trimming left V 5 bases short and J 6 bases short, with 16 bases between. Per germline, CDR1 MNHEY and CDR2 SVGAGI. The CDR3 DNA sequence: TGTGCCAGCAGTCCCACGGGCGGGAGCGCTGAAGCTTTCTTT. Amino acid sequence: CASSPTGGSAEAFF.

The chain recombines TRBV29-1 with TRBJ1-1; no definite D call. This CDR3 is built from 11 residues. The V end lost 4 bases, the J end lost 4 bases, and 7 bases lay between the germline ends. Per germline, CDR1 SQVTM and CDR2 ANQGSEA. CDR3 residues: CSVGKSTEAFF. Written as DNA, the CDR3 is TGCAGCGTTGGTAAGAGCACTGAAGCTTTCTTT.

This clonotype has ten or more counts. The rearrangement joins TRBV20-1 to TRBJ2-1; D may be TRBD1 (6 bases). Trimming took off 3 bases at V and 1 base at J, with 16 bases between the two ends. The V gene's germline CDR1 is DFQATT and CDR2 SNEGSKA (reference sequence). This CDR3 has 16 residues. Here the CDR3 reads CSASVTLGQSYNEQFF. CDR3 coding DNA: TGCAGTGCTAGTGTTACTTTGGGACAATCCTACAATGAGCAGTTCTTC.

This clonotype has more than one count but fewer than ten. The chain carries TRBV6-5 and TRBJ2-5; TRBD2 matches 13 bases. Germline-derived CDR1 and CDR2 are MNHEY and SVGAGI. The CDR3 contains 16 residues. V lost 3 bases, J lost 11 bases, and 12 bases stayed unmatched. CDR3 bases: TGTGCCAGCAGTTATTTCGGACTAGCGGGAGAGGGGGAGCAGTACTTC. Its translation is CASSYFGLAGEGEQYF.

The J gene is TRBJ1-2, the V gene TRBV20-1; D gene ambiguous. The CDR3 has 13 amino acids. CDR1 is DFQATT and CDR2 is SNEGSKA in the germline V gene (reference sequence). Trimming removed 6 bases at V and 6 bases at J, with 17 bases between. The DNA for the CDR3 is TGCAGTGCCAAATCTGGGCCTTGTAATGGCTACACCTTC. Its translation is CSAKSGPCNGYTF.

The gene calls are TRBV7-2 and TRBJ2-7, with a tentative D call TRBD2 (6 bases). The CDR3 runs to 14 residues. Germline V CDR1 and CDR2: SGHTA, FQGNSA. Trimming removed 5 bases at V and 2 bases at J, with 13 bases between. The DNA for the CDR3 is TGTGCCAGCAGCCAGTCTGCGGGGCCCTACGAGCAGTACTTC. Amino acids: CASSQSAGPYEQYF.

The gene calls are TRBV7-9 and TRBJ2-7, with a weak D call TRBD1 (5 bases). Trimming stripped 1 base from V and 3 bases from J, with 10 bases between. The CDR3 covers 14 residues. The germline V gene has CDR1 SEHNR and CDR2 FQNEAQ (reference sequence). The chain's CDR3 is CASSLVADSYEQYF. CDR3 bases: TGTGCCAGCAGCTTAGTGGCAGACAGCTACGAGCAGTACTTC.